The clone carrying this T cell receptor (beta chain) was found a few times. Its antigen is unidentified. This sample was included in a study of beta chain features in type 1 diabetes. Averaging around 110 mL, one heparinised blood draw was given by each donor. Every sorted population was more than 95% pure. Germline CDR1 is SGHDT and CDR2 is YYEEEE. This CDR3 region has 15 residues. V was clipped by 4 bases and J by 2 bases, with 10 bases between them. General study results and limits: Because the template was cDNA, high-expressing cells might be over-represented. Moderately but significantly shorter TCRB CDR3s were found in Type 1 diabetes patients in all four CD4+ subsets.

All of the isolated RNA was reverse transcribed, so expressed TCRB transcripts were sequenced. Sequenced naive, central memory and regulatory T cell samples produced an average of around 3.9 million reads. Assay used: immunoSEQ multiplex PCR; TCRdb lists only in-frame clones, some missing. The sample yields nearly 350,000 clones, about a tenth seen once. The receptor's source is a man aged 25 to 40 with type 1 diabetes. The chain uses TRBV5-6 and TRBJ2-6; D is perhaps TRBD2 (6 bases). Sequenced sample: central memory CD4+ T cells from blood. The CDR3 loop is CASSEGLPGANVLTF. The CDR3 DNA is TGTGCCAGCAGCGAGGGACTCCCTGGGGCCAACGTCCTGACTTTC.